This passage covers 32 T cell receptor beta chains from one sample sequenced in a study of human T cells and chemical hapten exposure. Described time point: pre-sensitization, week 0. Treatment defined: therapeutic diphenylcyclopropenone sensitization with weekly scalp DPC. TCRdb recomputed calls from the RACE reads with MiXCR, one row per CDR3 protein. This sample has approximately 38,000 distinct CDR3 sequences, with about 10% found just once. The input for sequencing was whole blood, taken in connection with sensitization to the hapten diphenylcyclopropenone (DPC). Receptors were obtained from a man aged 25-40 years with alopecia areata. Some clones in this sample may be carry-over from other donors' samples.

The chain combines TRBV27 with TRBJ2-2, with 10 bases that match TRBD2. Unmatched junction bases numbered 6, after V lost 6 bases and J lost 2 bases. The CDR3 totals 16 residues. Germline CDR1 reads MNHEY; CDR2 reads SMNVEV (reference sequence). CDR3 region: CASREAGGINTGELFF. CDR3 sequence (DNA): TGTGCCAGCAGGGAAGCGGGAGGGATTAACACCGGGGAGCTGTTTTTT.

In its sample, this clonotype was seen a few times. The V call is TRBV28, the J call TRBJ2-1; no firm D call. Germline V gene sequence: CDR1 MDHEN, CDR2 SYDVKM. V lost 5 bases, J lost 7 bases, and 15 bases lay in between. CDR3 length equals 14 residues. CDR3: CASSPNLVGNEQFF. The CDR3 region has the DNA TGTGCCAGCAGTCCCAACTTAGTTGGTAATGAGCAGTTCTTC.

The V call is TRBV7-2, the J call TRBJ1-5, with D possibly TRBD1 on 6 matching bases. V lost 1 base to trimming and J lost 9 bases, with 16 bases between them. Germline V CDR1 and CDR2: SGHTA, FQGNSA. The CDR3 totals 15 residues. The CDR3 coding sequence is TGTGCCAGCAGCTTAGGAGGGACAAGGGAATGGCCCCAGCATTTT. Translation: CASSLGGTREWPQHF.

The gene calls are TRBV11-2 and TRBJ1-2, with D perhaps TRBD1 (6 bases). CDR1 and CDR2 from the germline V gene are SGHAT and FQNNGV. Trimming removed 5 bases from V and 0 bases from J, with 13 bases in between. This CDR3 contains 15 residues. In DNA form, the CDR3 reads TGTGCCAGCAGCCGACCGGACAGTTCTAACTATGGCTACACCTTC. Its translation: CASSRPDSSNYGYTF. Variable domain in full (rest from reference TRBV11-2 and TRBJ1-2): EAGVAQSPRYKIIEKRQSVAFWCNPISGHATLYWYQQILGQGPKLLIQFQNNGVVDDSQLPKDRFSAERLKGVDSTLKIQPAKLEDSAVYLCASSRPDSSNYGYTFGSGTRLTVV.

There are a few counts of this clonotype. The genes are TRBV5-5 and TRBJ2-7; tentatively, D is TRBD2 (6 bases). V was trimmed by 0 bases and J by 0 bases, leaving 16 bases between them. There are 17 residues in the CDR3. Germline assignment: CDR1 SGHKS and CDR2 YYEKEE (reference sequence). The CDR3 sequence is CASSLAGTSLSSYEQYV. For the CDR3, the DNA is TGTGCCAGCAGCTTGGCCGGCACTAGCCTAAGCTCCTACGAGCAGTACGTC.

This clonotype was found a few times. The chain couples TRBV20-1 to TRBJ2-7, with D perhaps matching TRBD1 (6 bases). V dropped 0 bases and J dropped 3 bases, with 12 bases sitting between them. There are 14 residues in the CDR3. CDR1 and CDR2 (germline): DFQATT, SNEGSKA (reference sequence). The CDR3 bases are TGCAGTGCTAGAGATTTAAACAGGGTCTACGAGCAGTACGTC. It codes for CSARDLNRVYEQYV.

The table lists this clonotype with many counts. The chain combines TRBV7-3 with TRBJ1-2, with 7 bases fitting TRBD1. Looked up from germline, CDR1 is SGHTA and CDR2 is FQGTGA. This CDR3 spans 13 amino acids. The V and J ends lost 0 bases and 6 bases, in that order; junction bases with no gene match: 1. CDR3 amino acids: CASSLTQGNGYTF. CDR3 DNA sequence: TGTGCCAGCAGCTTAACACAGGGGAATGGCTACACCTTC.

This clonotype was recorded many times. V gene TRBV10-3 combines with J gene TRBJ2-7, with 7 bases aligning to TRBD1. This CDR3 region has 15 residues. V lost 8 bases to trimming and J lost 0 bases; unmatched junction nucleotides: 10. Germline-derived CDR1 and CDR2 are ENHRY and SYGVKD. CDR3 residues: CAISPGQDSSYEQYV. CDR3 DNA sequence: TGTGCCATCTCCCCCGGACAGGATAGCTCCTACGAGCAGTACGTC.

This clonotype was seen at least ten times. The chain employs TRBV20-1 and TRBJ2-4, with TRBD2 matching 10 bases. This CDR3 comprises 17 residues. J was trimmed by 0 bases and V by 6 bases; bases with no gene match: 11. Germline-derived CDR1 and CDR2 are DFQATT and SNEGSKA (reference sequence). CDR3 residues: CSAILAGEALAKNIQYF. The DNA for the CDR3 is TGCAGTGCAATTCTAGCGGGGGAGGCCCTAGCCAAAAACATTCAGTACTTC.

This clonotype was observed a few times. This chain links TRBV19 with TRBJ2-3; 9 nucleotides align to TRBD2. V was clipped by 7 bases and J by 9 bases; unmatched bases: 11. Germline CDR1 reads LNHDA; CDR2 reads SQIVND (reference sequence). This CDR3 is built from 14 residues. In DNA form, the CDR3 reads TGTGCCAGTACCTCTCTTAGCGGGAGAGGGACGCAGTATTTT. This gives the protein CASTSLSGRGTQYF.

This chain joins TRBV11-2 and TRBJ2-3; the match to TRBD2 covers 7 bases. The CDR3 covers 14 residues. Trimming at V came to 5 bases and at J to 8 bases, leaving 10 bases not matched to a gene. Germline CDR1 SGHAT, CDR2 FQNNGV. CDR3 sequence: CASSEGGSRATQYF. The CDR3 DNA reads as TGTGCCAGCAGCGAGGGCGGGAGTCGGGCTACGCAGTATTTT.

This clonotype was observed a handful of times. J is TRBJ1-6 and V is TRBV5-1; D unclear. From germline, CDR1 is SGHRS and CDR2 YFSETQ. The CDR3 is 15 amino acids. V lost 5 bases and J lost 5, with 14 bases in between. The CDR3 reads CASSTRTVNNSPLHF. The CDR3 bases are TGCGCCAGCAGTACCCGGACGGTTAATAATTCACCCCTCCACTTT. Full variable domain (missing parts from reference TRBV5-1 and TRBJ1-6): KAGVTQTPRYLIKTRGQQVTLSCSPISGHRSVSWYQQTPGQGLQFLFEYFSETQRNKGNFPGRFSGRQFSNSRSEMNVSTLELGDSALYLCASSTRTVNNSPLHFGNGTRLTVT.

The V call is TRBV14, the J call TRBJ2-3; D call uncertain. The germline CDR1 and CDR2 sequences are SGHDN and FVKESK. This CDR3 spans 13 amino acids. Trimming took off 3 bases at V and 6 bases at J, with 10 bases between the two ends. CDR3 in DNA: TGTGCCAGCAGCCAGGTAGCCCCGGATACGCAGTATTTT. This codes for CASSQVAPDTQYF.

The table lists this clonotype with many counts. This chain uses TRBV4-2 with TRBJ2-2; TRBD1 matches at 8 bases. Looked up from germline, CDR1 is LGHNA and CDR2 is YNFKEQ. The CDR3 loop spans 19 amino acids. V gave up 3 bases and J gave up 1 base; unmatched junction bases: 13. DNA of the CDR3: TGTGCCAGCAGCCACCGACTACCCTTTGGACAGGGGAACACCGGGGAGCTGTTTTTT. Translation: CASSHRLPFGQGNTGELFF.

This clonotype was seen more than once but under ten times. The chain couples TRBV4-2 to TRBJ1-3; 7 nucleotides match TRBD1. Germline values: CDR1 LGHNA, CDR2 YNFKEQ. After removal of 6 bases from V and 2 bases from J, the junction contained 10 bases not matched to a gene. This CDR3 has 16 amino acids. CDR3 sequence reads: CASRPTGADAGNTIYF. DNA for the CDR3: TGTGCCAGCAGACCAACAGGGGCTGATGCTGGAAACACCATATATTTT.

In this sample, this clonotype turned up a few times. CDR3 coding DNA: TGTGCCAGCTCACCCATAGCGGGAGGATCCACAGATACGCAGTATTTT. Translated, it gives CASSPIAGGSTDTQYF. This chain joins TRBV18 and TRBJ2-3, with TRBD2 matching 10 bases. Germline V CDR1 and CDR2: KGHSH, LQKENI. J lost 2 bases, V lost 3 bases, and 5 bases had no gene match. The length of the CDR3 is 16 residues.

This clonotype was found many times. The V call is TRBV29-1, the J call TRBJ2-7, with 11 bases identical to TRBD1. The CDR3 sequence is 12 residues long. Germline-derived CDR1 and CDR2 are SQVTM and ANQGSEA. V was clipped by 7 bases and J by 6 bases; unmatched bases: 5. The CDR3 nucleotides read TGCAGCGCAGGGGACAGGGGGATCGAGCAGTACTTC. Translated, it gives CSAGDRGIEQYF.

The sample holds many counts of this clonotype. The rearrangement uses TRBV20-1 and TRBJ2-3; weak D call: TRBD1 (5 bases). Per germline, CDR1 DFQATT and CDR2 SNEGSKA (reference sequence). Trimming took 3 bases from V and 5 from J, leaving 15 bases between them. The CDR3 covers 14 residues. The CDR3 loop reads CSARIIGEKDTQYF. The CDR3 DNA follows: TGCAGTGCTAGGATTATAGGGGAAAAAGATACGCAGTATTTT.

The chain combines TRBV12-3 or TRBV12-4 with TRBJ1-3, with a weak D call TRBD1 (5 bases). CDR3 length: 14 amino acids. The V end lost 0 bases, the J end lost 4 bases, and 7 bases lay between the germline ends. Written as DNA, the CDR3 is TGTGCCAGCAGTTTAGCAGGGGTAGGAAACACCATATATTTT. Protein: CASSLAGVGNTIYF.

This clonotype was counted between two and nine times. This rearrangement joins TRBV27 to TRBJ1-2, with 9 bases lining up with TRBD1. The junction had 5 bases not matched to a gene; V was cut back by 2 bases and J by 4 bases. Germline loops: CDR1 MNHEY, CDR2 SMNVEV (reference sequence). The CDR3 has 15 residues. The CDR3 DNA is TGTGCCAGCAGTTTAACAGGGGGCGCAGCCTATGGCTACACCTTC. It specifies CASSLTGGAAYGYTF.

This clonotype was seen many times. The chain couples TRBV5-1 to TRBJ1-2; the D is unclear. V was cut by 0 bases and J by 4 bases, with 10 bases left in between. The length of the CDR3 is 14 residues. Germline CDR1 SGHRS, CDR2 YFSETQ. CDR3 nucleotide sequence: TGCGCCAGCAGCTTGGCCGGCCCTACCTATGGCTACACCTTC. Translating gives CASSLAGPTYGYTF.

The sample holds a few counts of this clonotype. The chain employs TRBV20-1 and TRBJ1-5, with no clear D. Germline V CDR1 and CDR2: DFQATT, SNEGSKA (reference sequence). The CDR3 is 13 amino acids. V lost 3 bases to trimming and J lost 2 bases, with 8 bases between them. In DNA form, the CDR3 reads TGCAGTGCTAGGGCGGAGGGCAATCAGCCCCAGCATTTT. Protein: CSARAEGNQPQHF.

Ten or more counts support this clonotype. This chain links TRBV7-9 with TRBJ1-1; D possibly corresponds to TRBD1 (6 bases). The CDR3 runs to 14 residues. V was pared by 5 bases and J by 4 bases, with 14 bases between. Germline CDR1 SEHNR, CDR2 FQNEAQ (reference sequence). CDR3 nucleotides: TGTGCCAGCAGCCCGGACAGAGGTTTCACTGAAGCTTTCTTT. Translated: CASSPDRGFTEAFF.

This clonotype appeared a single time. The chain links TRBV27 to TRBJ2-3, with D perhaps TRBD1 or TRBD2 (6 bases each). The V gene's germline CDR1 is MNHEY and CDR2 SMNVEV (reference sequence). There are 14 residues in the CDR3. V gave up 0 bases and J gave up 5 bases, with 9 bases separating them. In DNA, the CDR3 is TGTGCCAGCAGTTTATCGAAGGGGGGAGATACGCAGTATTTT. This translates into CASSLSKGGDTQYF.

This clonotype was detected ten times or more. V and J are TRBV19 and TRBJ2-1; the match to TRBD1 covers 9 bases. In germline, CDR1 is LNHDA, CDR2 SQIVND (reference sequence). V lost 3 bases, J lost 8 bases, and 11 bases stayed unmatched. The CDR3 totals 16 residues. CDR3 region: CASSINRDRVFYEQFF. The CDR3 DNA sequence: TGTGCCAGTAGTATCAACCGGGACAGGGTTTTCTATGAGCAGTTCTTC.

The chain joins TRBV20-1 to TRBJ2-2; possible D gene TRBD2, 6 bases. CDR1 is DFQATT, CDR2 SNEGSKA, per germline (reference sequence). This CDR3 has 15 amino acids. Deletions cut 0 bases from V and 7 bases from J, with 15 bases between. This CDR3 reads CSARDLTGDHGELFF. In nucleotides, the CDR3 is TGCAGTGCTAGAGATCTTACGGGAGATCACGGGGAGCTGTTTTTT.

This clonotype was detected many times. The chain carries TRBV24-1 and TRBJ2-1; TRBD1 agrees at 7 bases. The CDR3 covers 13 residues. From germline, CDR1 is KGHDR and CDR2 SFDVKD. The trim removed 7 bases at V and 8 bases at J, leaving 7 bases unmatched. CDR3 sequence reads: CATRSDRVDEQFF. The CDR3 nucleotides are TGTGCCACCAGATCCGACAGGGTCGATGAGCAGTTCTTC.

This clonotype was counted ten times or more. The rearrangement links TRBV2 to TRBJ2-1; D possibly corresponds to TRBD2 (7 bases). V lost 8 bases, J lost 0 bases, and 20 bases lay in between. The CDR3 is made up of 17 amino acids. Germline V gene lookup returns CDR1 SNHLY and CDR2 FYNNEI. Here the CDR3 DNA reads TGTGCCAGCCGTAAAAAAGTCGGGGGGCTCTCCTACAATGAGCAGTTCTTC. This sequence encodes CASRKKVGGLSYNEQFF.

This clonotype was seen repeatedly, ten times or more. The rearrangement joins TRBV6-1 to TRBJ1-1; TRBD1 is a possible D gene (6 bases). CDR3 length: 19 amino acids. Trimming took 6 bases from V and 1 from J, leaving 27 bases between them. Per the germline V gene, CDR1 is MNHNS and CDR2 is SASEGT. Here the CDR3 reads CASRRTRLKDSLRNTEAFF. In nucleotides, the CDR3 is TGTGCCAGCAGAAGAACTCGCCTTAAGGACAGCTTGCGGAACACTGAAGCTTTCTTT.

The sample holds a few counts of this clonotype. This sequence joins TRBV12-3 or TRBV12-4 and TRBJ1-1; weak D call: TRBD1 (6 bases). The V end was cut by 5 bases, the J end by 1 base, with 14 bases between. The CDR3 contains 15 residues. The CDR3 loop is CASSTHRARNTEAFF. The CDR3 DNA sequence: TGTGCCAGCAGTACCCACAGGGCGCGGAACACTGAAGCTTTCTTT.

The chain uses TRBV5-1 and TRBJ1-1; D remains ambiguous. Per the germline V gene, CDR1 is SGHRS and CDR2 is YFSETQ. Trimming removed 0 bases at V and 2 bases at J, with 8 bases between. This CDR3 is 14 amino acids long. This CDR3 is CASSLAAANTEAFF. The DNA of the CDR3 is TGCGCCAGCAGCTTGGCGGCGGCTAACACTGAAGCTTTCTTT.

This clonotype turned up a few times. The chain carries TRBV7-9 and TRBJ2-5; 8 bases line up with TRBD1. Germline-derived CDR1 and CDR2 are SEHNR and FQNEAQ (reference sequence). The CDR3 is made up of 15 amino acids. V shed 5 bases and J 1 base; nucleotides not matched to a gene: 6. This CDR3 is CASSRLGQAQETQYF. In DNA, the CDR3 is TGTGCCAGCAGCCGTTTGGGACAGGCCCAAGAGACCCAGTACTTC.